Detailed here is one T cell receptor (beta chain). This clone appeared a few times. No antigen is known for it. No much larger clone is present one base from it, and per-base qualities are unavailable. This entry is derived from a study of cytomegalovirus exposure and HLA in healthy donors (dated by TCRdb to about 2017). About the investigation overall: According to an earlier analysis of a few hundred of the donors, 200 million or so T cells yielded some 120 million unique TCR beta sequences and 276 Gb of sequence data. Roughly 300 gigabases of sequencing data and 70 million to 85 million unique TCR sequences were included in an early release covering about 600 HLA-typed donors. Along with the approximately 620-subject first cohort, a separate validation cohort of over 90 different subjects was used. Several DR-DQ haplotypes were handled as single units for association and clustering because linkage in the cohort was strong. All discovery cohort repertoires had been generated using a single sequencing platform. The number of typed donors differed by locus: about 620-640 for A, B, C, DRB1 and DQB1; about 520 for DQA1; fewer than 610 for DPA1; and some 470 for DPB1. In an earlier analysis of roughly 540 of the donors, high-throughput TCR beta sequencing was used to judge whether each TCR beta V gene segment behaved as functional or pseudogenic. The study aimed to test whether cataloging public T cell receptors could reveal signatures of past pathogen exposure. In a later analysis, previously published TCR beta repertoires from several hundred donors were re-analyzed and high-resolution HLA genotyping was added so that TCR occurrence patterns could be studied. The genetic ancestry cluster associated with self-reported Caucasian donors included around four fifths of the roughly 400 genotyped donors. HLA typing included class I and class II loci at four-digit resolution. Genome-wide SNP genotypes for about 60% of the roughly 670 donors were used in a later genetic analysis, which treated that subset as a discovery cohort. On average, approximately 250,000 unique TCR beta nucleotide sequences were sequenced per donor among 398 genotyped donors of the cohort, with 15% to 20% of those sequences being non-productive. High-throughput TCR immunosequencing, statistical association of individual TCRs with disease status, and machine learning were combined to predict cytomegalovirus infection status. Rather than using new phenotypic data, the later analysis identified candidate immune exposures from TCR beta sequences and from how often those sequences occurred across donors. Donor age, sex, ethnicity and CMV serostatus were compiled together with the repertoire data. Using immunosequencing, the study profiled T cell repertoires from fewer than 700 subjects and related those repertoires to cytomegalovirus serostatus. What the authors observed across the whole study: A later genetic analysis associated a missense DCLRE1C variant with V-gene and J-gene trimming of TCR beta chains, and an independent cohort replicated the association. A further reported finding was that TCR beta sequences accurately predicted the HLA-A and HLA-B alleles for most subjects in the first cohort. Broadly in line with IMGT annotations, most TCR beta V segments showed up in productive rearrangements about 87% or about 30% of the time in an earlier analysis of 450 to 600 of the donors. Strong co-occurrence of HLA alleles, especially DR and DQ, made assigning TCR associations to individual alleles difficult. The classifier was reported to diagnose cytomegalovirus status with high specificity and sensitivity in both the original cohort and the validation cohort. Most TCR sequences were observed very rarely across donors, whereas some public TCRs were present in many individuals. Linkage disequilibrium might explain the correlated functional status among segregating V segments, but an unknown experimental factor could not be ruled out. A later analysis associated around 16,000 TCR beta sequences with specific HLA alleles at a false discovery rate of 0.05. It was suggested by the authors that the approach could potentially be generalized to other disease states and immunological phenotypes. A total of around 150 TCR beta chains were listed by the study as associated with cytomegalovirus. In a later analysis, HLA-associated TCR beta chains showed more clonal expansion and lower generation probabilities than non-associated chains that were equally common. A later analysis found that TCR association rates varied across HLA loci, with DRB1 alleles showing the most associated TCRs and HLA-C alleles the fewest. Because HLA typing was missing for some donors at each locus, association tests included only the typed subset. In a later genetic analysis, fewer N-insertions in productive TCRs were reported among donors in an Asian-associated ancestry cluster than the roughly 700-donor mean. A later analysis found that most CMV-associated TCR beta chains appeared HLA-restricted, with HLA associations seemingly driven largely by CMV exposure. Seventeen rarely observed V segments, including chromosome 9 orphons, were excluded from the earlier analysis of approximately 500 of the donors because counts were too low. In a later analysis, several top co-occurrence clusters were reported to appear linked to parvovirus B19, influenza, CMV and Epstein-Barr virus. In vitro tests confirmed that a few of the cytomegalovirus-associated TCR beta chains recognize cytomegalovirus antigens. Presence/absence analyses assumed roughly uniform sequencing depth across donors, an assumption that may not hold. A group of highly shared sequence variants was considered likely to be a technical artifact of the sequencing pipeline. Only TCR beta chains were sequenced in this cohort, and the absence of alpha or paired-chain data limited detectable features. CMV serostatus was the only immune exposure information available for the cohort.

The cohort was made up of 500 to 800 healthy bone marrow donors. All cohort members were sampled while nominally healthy, although unrecorded immune exposures were likely present. The donor was CMV seronegative and was included in the group of several hundred seronegative cohort members. Every donor gave a peripheral blood sample, and the peripheral blood mononuclear cells from that sample were used for TCR beta sequencing. Genomic DNA extraction from the blood cell samples was performed with the Qiagen DNeasy Blood Extraction Kit. Library preparation used the immunoSEQ multiplex PCR assay. A mixture of 60 forward primers for TCR Vbeta segments and 13 reverse primers for TCR Jbeta segments was used in the multiplex PCR. The CDR3 region of rearranged TCR beta genes was amplified from genomic DNA by a multiplex PCR assay. Amplified TCR beta libraries were sequenced as 87-base-pair reads on the Illumina HiSeq System. Per the original workflow: Across the 666 repertoires, a later analysis counted some 80 million unique TCR beta chains, 8.5 million to 12 million of which were shared by at least two donors. A nearest-neighbor algorithm error-corrected the raw reads and collapsed the reads into unique sequences, merging closely related sequences to remove PCR and sequencing errors. To assign V, D and J gene segments, CDR3 sequences were aligned to IMGT reference sequences. For a sequence to be retained, a match of at least six nucleotides was required to both a V gene segment and a J gene segment. A rearrangement counted as productive if the CDR3 had no stop codons and remained in frame with V and J, and every other rearrangement counted as non-productive. Following IMGT convention, CDR3 was defined as the stretch from the second conserved V-encoded cysteine up to the conserved J-encoded phenylalanine. The earlier analysis of 550 to 650 of the donors excluded any sequence lacking an unambiguous match to a single V gene segment. In an earlier analysis of some 590 of the donors, a V segment was called functional when productive rearrangements were above 56.7%, and segregating when the standard deviation between donors exceeded 5%. A statistical classification framework was built to diagnose cytomegalovirus status from the catalog of TCR beta chain sequences. In a later analysis, TCR nucleotide sequences were compared against IMGT/GENE-DB human TR gene sequences so that V and J genes could be assigned. A later analysis assigned CDR3 sequences and most-parsimonious VDJ recombination scenarios with the TCRdist pipeline. In a later analysis, every TCR beta chain was defined by the combination of its CDR3 amino acid sequence and its V-gene family, and reads without a unique V-gene family were dropped. In a later analysis, 450 to 600 highly shared, low-generation-probability nucleotide sequences were removed to address suspected cross-contamination and a sequencing artifact. For each public chain, a later analysis derived a clonal expansion index from normalized ranks of inferred template counts within each repertoire. In a later analysis, generation probabilities were computed using a VDJ recombination model fitted to out-of-frame rearrangements, and the results were checked against IGoR. Hypergeometric tests were used in a later analysis to score TCR-TCR, TCR-HLA and TCR-CMV co-occurrence, with a repertoire-size bias correction applied to the TCR pairs. A later analysis estimated false discovery rates by permuting HLA or CMV assignments 20 times. A later analysis grouped co-occurring TCRs with DBSCAN, adding TCRdist sequence similarity when clustering within HLA-allele-positive subsets. For co-occurrence clustering, repertoires with fewer than 30,000 or more than 120,000 public chains were excluded, along with several repertoires with anomalous nucleotide sharing. Not all clones reach the TCRdb copy of this immuneACCESS table, which keeps in-frame sequences only. Checked studies attribute under half of the gap to unresolved V genes and leave the rest unexplained. That table furnishes V, J and clone size, whereas the DNA furnished D and trimming. Across this sample there are about 94,000 clones, with 7.5% to 8.5% seen only once. Over 2% of the sample is taken by the ten largest.

The sequencing sample was made of PBMCs. This clonotype was obtained from a man aged 50-59 years in good health and CMV-seronegative.

The CDR3 protein: CASSFRDSPDTQYF. The DNA sequence is as follows: TGTGCCAGCAGCTTCCGGGACAGTCCAGATACGCAGTATTTT. The sequence joins TRBV7-9 to TRBJ2-3; 7 of the junction bases match TRBD1. Sequences SEHNR (CDR1) and FQNEAQ (CDR2) are obtained from the germline V gene (reference sequence). Including cysteine and phenylalanine, the CDR3 has 14 amino acids. Only the CDR3 DNA is retained, 42 bases long and in frame from the first base. V and J are trimmed by 3 bases and 4 bases, and the gene matches miss 4 bases of the junction.